This paragraph reports one TCR beta chain. This entry is derived from a study of blood T cell repertoires in COVID-19. The table came from immunoSEQ multiplex PCR; TCRdb's copy has only in-frame clones and leaves some out. The sample lists over 80,000 clones, nearly 90% occurring once. This CDR3 spans 15 amino acids. V trimming: 6 bases; J trimming: 8 bases; junction bases outside the gene matches: 14. Germline V gene data show CDR1 as KGHSH and CDR2 as LQKENI. The specimen was peripheral blood. This rearrangement joins TRBV18 to TRBJ1-2; TRBD1 agrees at 8 bases. The clonotype originates from a man aged 45-65 years with acute or convalescent COVID-19. For the CDR3, the DNA is TGTGCCAGCTCTCAATCCTCAGGACAGGGTCTGGGCTACACCTTC. Protein: CASSQSSGQGLGYTF. The full variable domain, rest sourced from reference TRBV18 and TRBJ1-2, is NAGVMQNPRHLVRRRGQEARLRCSPMKGHSHVYWYRQLPEEGLKFMVYLQKENIIDESGMPKERFSAEFPKEGPSILRIQQVVRGDSAAYFCASSQSSGQGLGYTFGSGTRLTVV.